The 21 T cell receptor beta chains listed next were all sequenced from one sample in a study of blood T cell repertoires in COVID-19. Using immunoSEQ multiplex PCR, the repertoire was profiled, and TCRdb retains in-frame clones only, with some absent. The data hold around 72,000 clones, with approximately 87% observed a single time. Specimen: peripheral blood. The receptor set was obtained from an elderly woman with acute or convalescent COVID-19.

This clone was seen just once. The chain employs TRBV5-4 and TRBJ2-1; 10 positions agree with TRBD2. The CDR3 contains 14 residues. With 3 bases clipped from V and 8 bases from J, the junction kept 5 bases outside the gene matches. Germline CDR1 SGHNT, CDR2 YYREEE (reference sequence). CDR3 amino acids: CASSSGTSVYEQFF. The CDR3 DNA sequence: TGTGCCAGCAGCTCCGGGACTAGCGTATATGAGCAGTTCTTC.

This clone was detected only once. The V call is TRBV29-1, the J call TRBJ2-7; D might be TRBD1 (5 bases). The CDR3 extends over 12 amino acids. Trimming shortened V by 5 bases and J by 3 bases, and 11 bases separated the two germline ends. Per the germline V gene, CDR1 is SQVTM and CDR2 is ANQGSEA. This CDR3 reads CSVQAGLYEQYF. The DNA of the CDR3 is TGCAGCGTTCAAGCAGGGCTCTACGAGCAGTACTTC.

The chain couples TRBV9 to TRBJ2-2; tentatively, D is TRBD1 (6 bases). Germline V lookup: CDR1 SGDLS, CDR2 YYNGEE. V lost 1 base and J 1 base, leaving 11 bases between the germline ends. This CDR3 has 16 residues. The CDR3 sequence is CASSVLPGQNTGELFF. The DNA of the CDR3 is TGTGCCAGCAGCGTATTGCCGGGACAGAACACCGGGGAGCTGTTTTTT. The complete variable domain, with remaining parts taken from reference TRBV9 and TRBJ2-2, reads DSGVTQTPKHLITATGQRVTLRCSPRSGDLSVYWYQQSLDQGLQFLIQYYNGEERAKGNILERFSAQQFPDLHSELNLSSLELGDSALYFCASSVLPGQNTGELFFGEGSRLTVL.

The CDR3 nucleotides read TGTGCCAGCAGCCAAGGGTTACTTGAAGCTTTCTTT. Encoded protein: CASSQGLLEAFF. The gene calls are TRBV3-1 (or the pseudogene TRBV3-2) and TRBJ1-1; D is ambiguous. Trimming took 1 base from V and 7 from J, leaving 7 bases between them. This CDR3 has 12 amino acids. Germline assignment: CDR1 LGHDT and CDR2 YNNKEL (reference sequence).

The V and J genes are TRBV5-5 and TRBJ1-5; tentative D call: TRBD1 (6 bases). The CDR3 runs 16 residues. Germline CDR1 SGHKS, CDR2 YYEKEE (reference sequence). The ends were cut back, 0 bases at V and 0 bases at J, with 10 bases in the middle. The CDR3, as DNA: TGTGCCAGCAGCTTGGGGGTAGGGGGTAGCAATCAGCCCCAGCATTTT. Translating it yields CASSLGVGGSNQPQHF.

The J gene is TRBJ1-2, the V gene TRBV19; tentatively, D is TRBD1 (6 bases). V was shortened by 9 bases and J by 5 bases, with 16 bases between the two germline ends. The CDR3 covers 13 residues. Per the germline V gene, CDR1 is LNHDA and CDR2 is SQIVND (reference sequence). The CDR3 loop is CASRGGESYGYTF. The CDR3 nucleotides are TGTGCCAGCAGGGGTGGGGAGTCTTATGGCTACACCTTC.

This clone was seen a handful of times. The gene calls are TRBV12-3 or TRBV12-4 and TRBJ2-7; 10 nucleotides line up with TRBD2. The length of the CDR3 is 13 residues. The CDR3 spells CASSGSSSYEQYF. The CDR3 coding sequence is TGTGCTTCTAGCGGGAGCTCTTCCTACGAGCAGTACTTC.

The CDR3 here is CASSLVRQGETQYF. CDR3 DNA: TGCGCCAGCAGCTTGGTGCGTCAGGGGGAGACCCAGTACTTC. The rearrangement uses TRBV5-1 and TRBJ2-5; tentative D call: TRBD1 (6 bases). The CDR3 totals 14 residues. From germline, CDR1 is SGHRS and CDR2 YFSETQ. Trimming left V 0 bases short and J 5 bases short, with 11 bases between. Full variable domain (remainder filled in from reference TRBV5-1 and TRBJ2-5): KAGVTQTPRYLIKTRGQQVTLSCSPISGHRSVSWYQQTPGQGLQFLFEYFSETQRNKGNFPGRFSGRQFSNSRSEMNVSTLELGDSALYLCASSLVRQGETQYFGPGTRLLVL.

The chain has TRBV1 and TRBJ2-3; the table gives TRBD1 as D, unverified against the DNA. TRBV1 is deemed a pseudogene. The CDR3 totals 17 residues. The CDR3 sequence is CTSSQVRRGLGTDTQYF. The CDR3, as DNA: TGCACCAGCAGCCAAGTACGTAGGGGCCTTGGCACAGATACGCAGTATTTT.

In this sample, this clone turned up a few times. The rearrangement links TRBV7-9 to TRBJ2-2; no clear D gene. Germline lookup yields CDR1 SEHNR and CDR2 FQNEAQ (reference sequence). The length of the CDR3 is 15 residues. Trimming shortened V by 0 bases and J by 1 base, and 6 bases separated the two germline ends. The CDR3: CASSLALMNTGELFF. The CDR3 DNA sequence: TGTGCCAGCAGCTTAGCCCTTATGAACACCGGGGAGCTGTTTTTT.

Concerning this clone: The same CDR3 arises from other DNA sequences in this sample as well. The rearrangement uses TRBV3-1 (or the pseudogene TRBV3-2) and TRBJ1-2; D possibly corresponds to TRBD1 (5 bases). From germline, CDR1 is LGHDT and CDR2 YNNKEL (reference sequence). Trimming took off 1 base at V and 14 bases at J, with 17 bases between the two ends. This CDR3 comprises 13 residues. The CDR3 spells CASSQGSGRESTF. The CDR3 nucleotides read TGTGCCAGCAGCCAAGGTAGCGGCAGGGAATCTACCTTC.

V usage is TRBV7-2 and J usage is TRBJ2-7, with TRBD2 as a possible D gene (6 bases). Germline V gene data show CDR1 as SGHTA and CDR2 as FQGNSA. This CDR3 is built from 15 residues. The V and J ends lost 1 base and 5 bases respectively, with 15 bases between them. CDR3: CASSLGSRGTNEQYF. The CDR3 DNA is TGTGCCAGCAGCTTAGGGTCTCGGGGGACCAACGAGCAGTACTTC.

The chain couples TRBV30 to TRBJ1-2; no clear D. V lost 2 bases, J lost 0 bases, and 10 bases lay in between. The germline V gene has CDR1 GTSNPN and CDR2 SVGIG (reference sequence). This CDR3 is 14 amino acids long. The DNA of the CDR3 is TGTGCCTGGAGTCGGTTCGGGGCTAACTATGGCTACACCTTC. Translated: CAWSRFGANYGYTF.

The chain joins TRBV23-1 to TRBJ2-3, with TRBD2 identical over 11 bases. TRBV23-1 is placed among ORFs of uncertain function. This CDR3 comprises 17 residues. The V segment lost 0 bases and the J segment 5 bases; nucleotides outside the gene matches: 7. The CDR3 bases are TGCGCCAGCAGTCAATCCACTAGCGGGAGTATTGGAGATACGCAGTATTTT. Encoded protein: CASSQSTSGSIGDTQYF.

The chain recombines TRBV24-1 with TRBJ2-1, with D perhaps TRBD1 (6 bases). The CDR3 extends over 15 amino acids. Per germline, CDR1 KGHDR and CDR2 SFDVKD. V was pared by 1 base and J by 8 bases, with 14 bases between. The CDR3 region has the DNA TGTGCCACCAGTGATTTCCTGGCAGGGGCGGATGAGCAGTTCTTC. Its protein is CATSDFLAGADEQFF.

The gene calls are TRBV5-1 and TRBJ2-6; TRBD1 agrees at 9 bases. CDR1 and CDR2 (germline): SGHRS, YFSETQ. V lost 4 bases, J lost 2 bases, and 10 bases stayed unmatched. The CDR3 extends over 18 amino acids. The CDR3 loop reads CASSGGQGLLTGANVLTF. In DNA, the CDR3 is TGCGCCAGCAGCGGGGGACAGGGTTTACTGACTGGGGCCAACGTCCTGACTTTC.

V usage is TRBV11-3 and J usage is TRBJ2-3; 10 nucleotides align to TRBD2. In germline, CDR1 is SGHNT, CDR2 YENEEA. The CDR3 loop spans 16 amino acids. The V and J ends lost 1 base and 5 bases, in that order; junction bases with no gene match: 6. This chain's CDR3 is CASSLVPAGGKDTQYF. CDR3 in DNA: TGTGCCAGCAGCTTAGTACCAGCGGGAGGGAAAGATACGCAGTATTTT.

The chain joins TRBV2 to TRBJ2-7, with 8 positions matching TRBD1. J lost 6 bases, V lost 6 bases, and 13 bases had no gene match. There are 15 residues in the CDR3. CDR1 is SNHLY, CDR2 FYNNEI, per germline. The CDR3 reads CASRANPGQGGEQYF. For the CDR3, the DNA is TGTGCCAGCAGGGCTAACCCCGGACAGGGTGGCGAGCAGTACTTC.

V and J are TRBV5-4 and TRBJ2-6; the D gene is possibly TRBD2 (5 bases). Per the germline V gene, CDR1 is SGHNT and CDR2 is YYREEE (reference sequence). The CDR3 covers 15 residues. V was trimmed by 0 bases and J by 1 base, leaving 5 bases between them. The CDR3 nucleotides are TGTGCCAGCAGCTTGGGGAGGTCTGGGGCCAACGTCCTGACTTTC. Translation: CASSLGRSGANVLTF.

V and J are TRBV11-3 and TRBJ1-1, with 12 nucleotides matching TRBD1. Germline loops: CDR1 SGHNT, CDR2 YENEEA. The CDR3 totals 16 residues. V shed 8 bases and J 0 bases; nucleotides not matched to a gene: 7. The CDR3: CASLGRDRGLNTEAFF. The CDR3 coding sequence is TGTGCCAGCCTGGGGAGGGACAGGGGGCTGAACACTGAAGCTTTCTTT. The complete variable domain, with remaining parts taken from reference TRBV11-3 and TRBJ1-1, reads EAGVVQSPRYKIIEKKQPVAFWCNPISGHNTLYWYLQNLGQGPELLIRYENEEAVDDSQLPKDRFSAERLKGVDSTLKIQPAELGDSAVYLCASLGRDRGLNTEAFFGQGTRLTVV.

The chain combines TRBV19 with TRBJ2-1; 11 bases map to TRBD1. This CDR3 spans 15 amino acids. Germline-derived CDR1 and CDR2 are LNHDA and SQIVND (reference sequence). V was pared by 7 bases and J by 5 bases, with 7 bases of the junction left unmatched. The CDR3 sequence: CASNPGTGGNNEQFF. DNA for the CDR3: TGTGCCAGTAACCCCGGGACAGGGGGAAACAATGAGCAGTTCTTC.